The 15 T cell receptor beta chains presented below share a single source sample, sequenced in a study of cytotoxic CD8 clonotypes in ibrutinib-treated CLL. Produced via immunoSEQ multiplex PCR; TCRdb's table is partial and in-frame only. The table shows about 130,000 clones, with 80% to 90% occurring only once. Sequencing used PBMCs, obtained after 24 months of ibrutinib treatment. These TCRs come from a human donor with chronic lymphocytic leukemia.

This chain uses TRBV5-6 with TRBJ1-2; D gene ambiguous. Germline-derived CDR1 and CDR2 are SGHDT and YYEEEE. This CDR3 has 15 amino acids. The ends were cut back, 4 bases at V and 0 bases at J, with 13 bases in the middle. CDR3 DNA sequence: TGTGCCAGCAGCGGCGACGGCCGAACTAACTATGGCTACACCTTC. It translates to CASSGDGRTNYGYTF.

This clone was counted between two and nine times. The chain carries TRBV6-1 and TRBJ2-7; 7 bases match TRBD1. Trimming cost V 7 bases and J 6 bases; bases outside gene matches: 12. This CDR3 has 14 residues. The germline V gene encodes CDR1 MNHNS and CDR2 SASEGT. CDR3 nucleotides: TGTGCCAGCATCAAGACCCGGACAGGAGGCGAGCAGTACTTC. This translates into CASIKTRTGGEQYF.

This CDR3 reads CASSGRRDKAYNEQFF. DNA of the CDR3: TGTGCCAGCAGCGGACGCCGGGACAAGGCCTACAATGAGCAGTTCTTC. The V gene is TRBV11-1, the J gene TRBJ2-1; D possibly corresponds to TRBD1 (6 bases). V lost 5 bases to trimming and J lost 2 bases, with 16 bases between them. CDR1 SGHAT and CDR2 FQDESV come from the germline V gene (reference sequence). This CDR3 is 16 amino acids long.

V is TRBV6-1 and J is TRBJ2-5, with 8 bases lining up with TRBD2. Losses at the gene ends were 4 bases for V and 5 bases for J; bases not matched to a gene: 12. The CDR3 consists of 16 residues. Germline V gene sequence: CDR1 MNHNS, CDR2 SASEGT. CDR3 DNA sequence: TGTGCCAGCAGTGCTTCCCCGGCGAGCGGGGGCGAGACCCAGTACTTC. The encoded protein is CASSASPASGGETQYF.

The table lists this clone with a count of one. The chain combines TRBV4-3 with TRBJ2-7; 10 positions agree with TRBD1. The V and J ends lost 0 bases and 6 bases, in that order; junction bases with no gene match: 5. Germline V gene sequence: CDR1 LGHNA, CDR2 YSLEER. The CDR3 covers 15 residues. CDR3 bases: TGCGCCAGCAGCCAAGATTTGGGGACAGGGGCCGAGCAGTACTTC. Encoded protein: CASSQDLGTGAEQYF.

The CDR3 nucleotides read TGTGCCAGCAGGCAAACAGGGGGCCGGGAAAAACTGTTTTTT. Its translation: CASRQTGGREKLFF. This chain uses TRBV7-2 with TRBJ1-4, with 9 bases matching TRBD1. CDR1 and CDR2 (germline): SGHTA, FQGNSA. V dropped 6 bases and J dropped 8; count of bases not matched to a gene: 7. The CDR3 runs 14 residues.

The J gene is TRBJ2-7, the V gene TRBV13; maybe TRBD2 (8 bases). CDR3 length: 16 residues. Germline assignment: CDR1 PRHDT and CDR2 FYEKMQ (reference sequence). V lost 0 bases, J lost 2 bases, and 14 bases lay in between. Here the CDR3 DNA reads TGTGCCAGCAGCTTAGGCCGGGGGGGACAGACCTACGAGCAGTACTTC. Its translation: CASSLGRGGQTYEQYF.

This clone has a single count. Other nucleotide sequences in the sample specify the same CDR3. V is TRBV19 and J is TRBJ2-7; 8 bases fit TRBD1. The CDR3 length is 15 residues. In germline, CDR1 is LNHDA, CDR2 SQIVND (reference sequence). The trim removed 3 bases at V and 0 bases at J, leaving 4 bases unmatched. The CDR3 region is CASSIQGASSYEQYF. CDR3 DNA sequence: TGTGCCAGTAGTATCCAGGGGGCGAGCTCCTACGAGCAGTACTTC.

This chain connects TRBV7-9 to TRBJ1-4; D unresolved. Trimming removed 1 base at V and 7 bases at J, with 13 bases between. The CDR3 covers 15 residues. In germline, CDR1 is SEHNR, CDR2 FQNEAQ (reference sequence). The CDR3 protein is CASSLDVPRTEKLFF. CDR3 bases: TGTGCCAGCAGCTTAGATGTCCCCAGGACTGAAAAACTGTTTTTT.

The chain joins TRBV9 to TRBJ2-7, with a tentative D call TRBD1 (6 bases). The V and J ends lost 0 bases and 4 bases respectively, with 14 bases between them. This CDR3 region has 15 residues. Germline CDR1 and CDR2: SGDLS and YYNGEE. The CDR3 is CASSVGQGRAYEQYF. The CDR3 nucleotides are TGTGCCAGCAGCGTAGGCCAGGGGCGCGCATACGAGCAGTACTTC.

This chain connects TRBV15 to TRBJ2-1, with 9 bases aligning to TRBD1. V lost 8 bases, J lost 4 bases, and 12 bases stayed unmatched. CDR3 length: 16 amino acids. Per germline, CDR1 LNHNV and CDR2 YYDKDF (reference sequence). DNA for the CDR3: TGTGCCACCTCCGGGACAGGGACCTTTGGTTACAATGAGCAGTTCTTC. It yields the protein CATSGTGTFGYNEQFF.

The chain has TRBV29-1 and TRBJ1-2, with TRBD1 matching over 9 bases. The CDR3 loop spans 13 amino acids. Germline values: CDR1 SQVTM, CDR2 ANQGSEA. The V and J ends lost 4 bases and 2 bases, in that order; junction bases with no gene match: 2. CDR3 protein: CSVGQGGNYGYTF. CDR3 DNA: TGCAGCGTTGGACAGGGGGGAAACTATGGCTACACCTTC.

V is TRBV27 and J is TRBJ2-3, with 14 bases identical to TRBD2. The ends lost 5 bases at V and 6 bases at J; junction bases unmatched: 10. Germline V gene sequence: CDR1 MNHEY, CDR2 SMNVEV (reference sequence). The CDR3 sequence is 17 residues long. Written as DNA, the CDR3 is TGTGCCAGCAGTACTAGGACTAGCGGGGGGCGAGCGGATACGCAGTATTTT. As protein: CASSTRTSGGRADTQYF.

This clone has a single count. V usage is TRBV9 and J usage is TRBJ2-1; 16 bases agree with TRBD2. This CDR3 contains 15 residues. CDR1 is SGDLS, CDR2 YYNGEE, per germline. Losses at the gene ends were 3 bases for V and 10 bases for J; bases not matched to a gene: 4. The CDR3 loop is CASSAGLAGGLEQFF. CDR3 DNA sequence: TGTGCCAGCAGCGCGGGACTAGCGGGGGGGCTGGAGCAGTTCTTC. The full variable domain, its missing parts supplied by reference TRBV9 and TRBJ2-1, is DSGVTQTPKHLITATGQRVTLRCSPRSGDLSVYWYQQSLDQGLQFLIQYYNGEERAKGNILERFSAQQFPDLHSELNLSSLELGDSALYFCASSAGLAGGLEQFFGPGTRLTVL.

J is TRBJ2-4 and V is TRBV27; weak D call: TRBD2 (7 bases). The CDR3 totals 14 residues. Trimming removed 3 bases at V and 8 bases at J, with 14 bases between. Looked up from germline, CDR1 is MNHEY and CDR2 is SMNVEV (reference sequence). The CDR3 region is CASSLRGGRHIQYF. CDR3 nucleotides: TGTGCCAGCAGTTTGAGGGGGGGAAGACACATTCAGTACTTC.